The 14 T cell receptor beta chains below all came from one sample that was sequenced in a study of naive and memory T cell subsets. Study findings and constraints: Especially in CD8 cells, naive repertoires contained a few larger clonotypes, possibly CD45RA-re-expressing memory cells.

Both TRBC1 and TRBC2 were covered by a beta constant-region primer of two equimolar oligonucleotides. Four rounds of PCR amplified the ligated cDNA using nested alpha and beta constant-region primers plus SP2. TCRdb reprocessed the UMI-ligation and nested PCR reads via MiXCR and lists one record per CDR3 protein. The data show roughly 140,000 distinct CDR3 sequences, 15% to 20% seen once. No antigen has been identified for these receptors. The sample was naive CD8+ T cells from blood. These receptors all stem from a human donor in good health.

This chain links TRBV7-9 with TRBJ1-1; D call uncertain. The CDR3 loop spans 12 amino acids. V was cut by 6 bases and J by 1 base, with 6 bases left in between. CDR1 is SEHNR, CDR2 FQNEAQ, per germline (reference sequence). Here the CDR3 DNA reads TGTGCCAGCAGACCAGCGAACACTGAAGCTTTCTTT. Encoded protein: CASRPANTEAFF.

The genes are TRBV28 and TRBJ2-3; D gene ambiguous. The V end lost 8 bases, the J end lost 0 bases, and 15 bases lay between the germline ends. The CDR3 extends over 15 amino acids. Germline CDR1 MDHEN, CDR2 SYDVKM. Here the CDR3 DNA reads TGTGCCAGCGGGGAAAGCGATGTGAGCACAGATACGCAGTATTTT. It yields the protein CASGESDVSTDTQYF.

This clonotype occurred a few times. The rearrangement joins TRBV5-1 to TRBJ1-1; no reliable D call. V was trimmed by 1 base and J by 0 bases, leaving 4 bases between them. The CDR3 is 13 amino acids. Germline V gene sequence: CDR1 SGHRS, CDR2 YFSETQ. In DNA form, the CDR3 reads TGCGCCAGCAGCTTGTGGGTGAACACTGAAGCTTTCTTT. Its protein product is CASSLWVNTEAFF. The full variable domain, with the rest looked up from reference TRBV5-1 and TRBJ1-1, is KAGVTQTPRYLIKTRGQQVTLSCSPISGHRSVSWYQQTPGQGLQFLFEYFSETQRNKGNFPGRFSGRQFSNSRSEMNVSTLELGDSALYLCASSLWVNTEAFFGQGTRLTVV.

This rearrangement joins TRBV20-1 to TRBJ2-1; D may be TRBD1 (5 bases). Looked up from germline, CDR1 is DFQATT and CDR2 is SNEGSKA (reference sequence). V was trimmed by 6 bases and J by 3 bases, leaving 15 bases between them. This CDR3 has 14 amino acids. CDR3 amino acids: CSARTSRFYNEQFF. CDR3 bases: TGCAGTGCCCGGACATCCAGATTCTACAATGAGCAGTTCTTC.

This clonotype was recorded a few times. Written as DNA, the CDR3 is TGCAGCGTTGAAGACCATACAGGGAGGTACACTGAAGCTTTCTTT. Protein product: CSVEDHTGRYTEAFF. The V and J genes are TRBV29-1 and TRBJ1-1; D possibly corresponds to TRBD1 (6 bases). This CDR3 is built from 15 residues. The V and J ends lost 0 bases and 3 bases respectively, with 14 bases between them. Germline values: CDR1 SQVTM, CDR2 ANQGSEA.

The chain's CDR3 is CASSPASGSTGELFF. CDR3 sequence (DNA): TGCGCCAGCAGCCCGGCTAGCGGGAGCACCGGGGAGCTGTTTTTT. The V gene is TRBV4-1, the J gene TRBJ2-2; TRBD2 matches 10 bases. The CDR3 sequence is 15 residues long. With 4 bases clipped from V and 4 bases from J, the junction kept 3 bases outside the gene matches. Germline loops: CDR1 MGHRA, CDR2 YSYEKL.

Only a few counts were recorded for this clonotype. The CDR3 reads CASLPPGLTANYGYTF. CDR3 bases: TGTGCCTCGTTACCCCCGGGACTCACAGCTAACTATGGCTACACCTTC. The rearrangement uses TRBV30 and TRBJ1-2; possibly TRBD1 for D (5 bases). Germline V gene sequence: CDR1 GTSNPN, CDR2 SVGIG (reference sequence). Trimming shortened V by 7 bases and J by 0 bases, and 21 bases separated the two germline ends. This CDR3 is 16 amino acids long.

This clonotype appeared a few times. This rearrangement joins TRBV10-3 to TRBJ1-6, with D unclear. The CDR3 extends over 14 amino acids. Trimming shortened V by 0 bases and J by 8 bases, and 8 bases separated the two germline ends. The V gene's germline CDR1 is ENHRY and CDR2 SYGVKD. CDR3 sequence (DNA): TGTGCCATCAGTGAGTCGGACCGTTATTCACCCCTCCACTTT. Protein sequence: CAISESDRYSPLHF.

This chain uses TRBV28 with TRBJ2-7, with D possibly TRBD2 on 5 matching bases. V lost 3 bases to trimming and J lost 2 bases, with 11 bases between them. Germline CDR1 and CDR2: MDHEN and SYDVKM. This CDR3 contains 14 residues. The CDR3 spells CASSFPGETYEQYF. The CDR3 DNA sequence: TGTGCCAGCAGTTTTCCCGGGGAGACCTACGAGCAGTACTTC.

This clonotype was recorded a few times. V and J are TRBV20-1 and TRBJ2-1, with TRBD2 matching 12 bases. Germline CDR1 DFQATT, CDR2 SNEGSKA (reference sequence). The CDR3 has 14 residues. J was trimmed by 9 bases and V by 3 bases; bases with no gene match: 6. CDR3 protein: CSASPSGRASEQFF. The CDR3 nucleotides read TGCAGTGCTAGCCCTAGCGGGAGGGCAAGTGAGCAGTTCTTC.

This clonotype has more than one count but fewer than ten. The chain couples TRBV28 to TRBJ1-2; D perhaps matches TRBD1 (5 bases). The CDR3 runs to 13 residues. The germline gives CDR1 MDHEN, CDR2 SYDVKM. Between the trimmed V and J ends, which lost 7 bases and 2 bases, there was a span of 11 bases. The CDR3 sequence is CASTGRENYGYTF. The CDR3 region has the DNA TGTGCCAGCACGGGCAGGGAAAACTATGGCTACACCTTC.

The chain carries TRBV25-1 and TRBJ2-3; no clear D gene. The V end lost 7 bases, the J end lost 2 bases, and 13 bases lay between the germline ends. Germline CDR1 is MGHDK and CDR2 is SYGVNS. The CDR3 totals 14 residues. The CDR3 spells CASMPWSYTDTQYF. The CDR3 nucleotides read TGTGCCAGCATGCCCTGGAGCTACACAGATACGCAGTATTTT.

A few counts support this clonotype. This chain links TRBV7-9 with TRBJ2-5, with TRBD2 as a possible D gene (6 bases). Trimming took off 4 bases at V and 5 bases at J, with 17 bases between the two ends. This CDR3 region has 15 residues. Germline values: CDR1 SEHNR, CDR2 FQNEAQ (reference sequence). The CDR3 spells CASSYWDSTGETQYF. The CDR3 DNA reads TGTGCCAGCAGCTACTGGGACTCGACGGGGGAGACCCAGTACTTC.

The chain links TRBV4-2 to TRBJ1-5; no definite D call. Trimming shortened V by 0 bases and J by 4 bases, and 4 bases separated the two germline ends. Germline CDR1 reads LGHNA; CDR2 reads YNFKEQ. This CDR3 region has 13 residues. CDR3 in DNA: TGTGCCAGCAGCCAAGATCCAAATCAGCCCCAGCATTTT. This gives the protein CASSQDPNQPQHF.